This entry lists 6 T cell receptor beta chains sequenced from one sample in a study of cytotoxic CD8 clonotypes in ibrutinib-treated CLL. Clones were sequenced by immunoSEQ multiplex PCR, and TCRdb holds only the in-frame ones, with some missing. The repertoire has around 27,000 clones, approximately 70% of them found once; the top ten carry about 51%. The sequencing used PBMCs, collected at disease progression, from a patient treated with ibrutinib. These receptors were collected from a human donor with chronic lymphocytic leukemia.

The chain is built from TRBV19 and TRBJ2-2, with 7 bases identical to TRBD2. CDR3 size: 16 residues. J gave up 1 base and V 5 bases, and 7 bases lay outside the gene matches. Germline lookup yields CDR1 LNHDA and CDR2 SQIVND (reference sequence). In nucleotides, the CDR3 is TGTGCCAGTAGTGCCTCCCGCGGGGGGAACACCGGGGAGCTGTTTTTT. Residues: CASSASRGGNTGELFF.

V usage is TRBV18 and J usage is TRBJ1-6, with TRBD1 matching 7 bases. Losses at the gene ends were 4 bases for V and 5 bases for J; bases not matched to a gene: 2. This CDR3 has 14 amino acids. CDR1 is KGHSH, CDR2 LQKENI, per germline. The DNA of the CDR3 is TGTGCCAGCTCACGACAGGGAGATAATTCACCCCTCCACTTT. It is translated as CASSRQGDNSPLHF.

The V gene is TRBV4-1, the J gene TRBJ1-2; 7 bases match TRBD1. Germline assignment: CDR1 MGHRA and CDR2 YSYEKL. Unmatched junction bases numbered 5, after V lost 0 bases and J lost 4 bases. The CDR3 has 15 amino acids. Here the CDR3 reads CASSQDWTGLYGYTF. The CDR3 DNA reads as TGCGCCAGCAGCCAAGATTGGACAGGCCTCTATGGCTACACCTTC.

The chain uses TRBV29-1 and TRBJ2-1, with 9 bases that match TRBD2. CDR1 and CDR2 (germline): SQVTM, ANQGSEA. The CDR3 is made up of 15 amino acids. Losses at the gene ends were 5 bases for V and 0 bases for J; bases not matched to a gene: 5. The CDR3 loop reads CSVSGGSRSYNEQFF. The CDR3 DNA sequence: TGCAGCGTTAGCGGGGGGAGTCGCTCCTACAATGAGCAGTTCTTC.

The V call is TRBV29-1, the J call TRBJ1-3; 12 positions match TRBD1. Germline CDR1 is SQVTM and CDR2 is ANQGSEA. CDR3 length equals 15 residues. J was trimmed by 3 bases and V by 5 bases; bases with no gene match: 5. CDR3 residues: CSVTGTGGDGNTIYF. The CDR3 coding sequence is TGCAGCGTTACCGGGACAGGGGGCGATGGAAACACCATATATTTT.

This clone has a single count. The gene calls are TRBV7-9 and TRBJ1-5; D uncertain. Looked up from germline, CDR1 is SEHNR and CDR2 is FQNEAQ (reference sequence). The CDR3 runs 15 residues. Trimming stripped 1 base from V and 1 base from J, with 8 bases between. The CDR3 bases are TGTGCCAGCAGCTTAGAAGGCAACAGCAATCAGCCCCAGCATTTT. It codes for CASSLEGNSNQPQHF.